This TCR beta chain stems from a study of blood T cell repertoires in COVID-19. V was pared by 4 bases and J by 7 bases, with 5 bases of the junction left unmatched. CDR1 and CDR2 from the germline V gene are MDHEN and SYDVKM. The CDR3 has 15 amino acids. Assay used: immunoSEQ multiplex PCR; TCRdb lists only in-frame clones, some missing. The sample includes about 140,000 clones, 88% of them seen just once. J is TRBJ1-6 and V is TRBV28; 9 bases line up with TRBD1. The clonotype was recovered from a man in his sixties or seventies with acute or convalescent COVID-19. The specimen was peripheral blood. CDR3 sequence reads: CASSSGQGLNSPLHF. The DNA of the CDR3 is TGTGCCAGCAGTTCGGGACAGGGACTAAATTCACCCCTCCACTTT.